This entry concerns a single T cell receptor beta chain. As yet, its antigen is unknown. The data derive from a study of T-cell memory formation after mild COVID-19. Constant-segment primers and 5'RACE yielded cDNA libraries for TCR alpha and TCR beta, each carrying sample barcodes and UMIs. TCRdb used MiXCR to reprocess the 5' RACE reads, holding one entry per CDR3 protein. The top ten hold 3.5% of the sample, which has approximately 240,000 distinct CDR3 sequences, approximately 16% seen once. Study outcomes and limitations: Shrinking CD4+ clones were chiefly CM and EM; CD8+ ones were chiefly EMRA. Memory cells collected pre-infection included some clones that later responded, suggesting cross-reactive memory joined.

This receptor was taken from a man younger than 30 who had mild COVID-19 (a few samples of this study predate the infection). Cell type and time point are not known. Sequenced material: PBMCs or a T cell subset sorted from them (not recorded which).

DNA for the CDR3: TGTGCCAGCAGCCAAGGGGGCCCTCGGCGGAACACTGAAGCTTTCTTT. Translated: CASSQGGPRRNTEAFF. The chain combines TRBV4-2 with TRBJ1-1; tentative D call: TRBD1 (5 bases). The germline gives CDR1 LGHNA, CDR2 YNFKEQ. The CDR3 length is 16 residues. With 1 base removed from V and 1 base from J, the gap between germline ends came to 13 bases.